This TCR beta chain was identified in a study of blood T cell repertoires in COVID-19. Clones were read by immunoSEQ multiplex PCR, and TCRdb kept only the in-frame ones, dropping some. The sample yields 200,000 to 300,000 clones, approximately 87% seen once. Germline V CDR1 and CDR2: GTSNPN, SVGIG (reference sequence). The CDR3 length is 17 residues. V was clipped by 0 bases and J by 7 bases; unmatched bases: 13. This clonotype was sampled from a man aged 55 to 69 with acute or convalescent COVID-19. The sequencing sample was made of peripheral blood. The chain joins TRBV30 to TRBJ2-4; 9 bases fit TRBD2. The DNA for the CDR3 is TGTGCCTGGAGTGTATATAGGCGGGAGGGCCGGGGGAACATTCAGTACTTC. Its protein product is CAWSVYRREGRGNIQYF.